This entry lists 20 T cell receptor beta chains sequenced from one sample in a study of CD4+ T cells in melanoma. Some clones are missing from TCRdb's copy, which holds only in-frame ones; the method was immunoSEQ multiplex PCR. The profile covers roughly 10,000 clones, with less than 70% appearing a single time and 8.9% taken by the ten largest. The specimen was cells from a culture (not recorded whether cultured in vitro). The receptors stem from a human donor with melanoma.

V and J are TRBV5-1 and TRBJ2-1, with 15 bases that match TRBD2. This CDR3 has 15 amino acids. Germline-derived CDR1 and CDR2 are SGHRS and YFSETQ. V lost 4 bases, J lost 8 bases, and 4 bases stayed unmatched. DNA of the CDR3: TGCGCCAGCAGCGAGGGACTAGCGGGGGGATATGAGCAGTTCTTC. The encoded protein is CASSEGLAGGYEQFF.

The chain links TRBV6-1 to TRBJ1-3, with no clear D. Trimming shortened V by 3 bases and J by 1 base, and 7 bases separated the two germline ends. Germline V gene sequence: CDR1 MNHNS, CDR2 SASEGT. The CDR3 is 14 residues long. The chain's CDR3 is CASSDLTSGNTIYF. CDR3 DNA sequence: TGTGCCAGCAGTGATCTGACATCTGGAAACACCATATATTTT.

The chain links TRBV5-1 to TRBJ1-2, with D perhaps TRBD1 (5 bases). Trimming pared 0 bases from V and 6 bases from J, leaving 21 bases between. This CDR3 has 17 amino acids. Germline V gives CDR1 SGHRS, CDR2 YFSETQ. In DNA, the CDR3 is TGCGCCAGCAGCTTGGGGGGACCGTACCCGGGGCGCGATGGCTACACCTTC. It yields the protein CASSLGGPYPGRDGYTF. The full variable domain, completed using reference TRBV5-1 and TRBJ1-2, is KAGVTQTPRYLIKTRGQQVTLSCSPISGHRSVSWYQQTPGQGLQFLFEYFSETQRNKGNFPGRFSGRQFSNSRSEMNVSTLELGDSALYLCASSLGGPYPGRDGYTFGSGTRLTVV.

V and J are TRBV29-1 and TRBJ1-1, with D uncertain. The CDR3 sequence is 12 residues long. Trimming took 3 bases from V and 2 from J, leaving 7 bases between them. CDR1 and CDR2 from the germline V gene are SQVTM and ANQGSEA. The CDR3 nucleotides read TGCAGCGTTGAGCAGGTTAACACTGAAGCTTTCTTT. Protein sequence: CSVEQVNTEAFF.

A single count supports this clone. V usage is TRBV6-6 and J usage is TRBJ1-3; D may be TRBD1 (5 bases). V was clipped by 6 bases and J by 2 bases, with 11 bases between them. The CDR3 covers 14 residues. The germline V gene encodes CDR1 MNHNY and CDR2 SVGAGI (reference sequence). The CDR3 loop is CASSLAGAGNTIYF. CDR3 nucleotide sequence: TGTGCCAGCAGCCTAGCGGGGGCTGGAAACACCATATATTTT.

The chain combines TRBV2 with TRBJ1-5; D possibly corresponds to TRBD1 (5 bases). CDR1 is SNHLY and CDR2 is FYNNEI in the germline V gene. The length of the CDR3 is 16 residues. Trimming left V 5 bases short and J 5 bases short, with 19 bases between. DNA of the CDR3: TGTGCCAGCAGTTCGGACCAGGGTACACTCTATCAGCCCCAGCATTTT. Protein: CASSSDQGTLYQPQHF.

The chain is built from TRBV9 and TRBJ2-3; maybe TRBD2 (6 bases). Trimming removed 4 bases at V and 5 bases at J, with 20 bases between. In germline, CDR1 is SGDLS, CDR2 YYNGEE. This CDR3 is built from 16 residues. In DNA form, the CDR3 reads TGTGCCAGCAGCCCCTACGTCGGGGGACCAGGAGATACGCAGTATTTT. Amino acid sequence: CASSPYVGGPGDTQYF.

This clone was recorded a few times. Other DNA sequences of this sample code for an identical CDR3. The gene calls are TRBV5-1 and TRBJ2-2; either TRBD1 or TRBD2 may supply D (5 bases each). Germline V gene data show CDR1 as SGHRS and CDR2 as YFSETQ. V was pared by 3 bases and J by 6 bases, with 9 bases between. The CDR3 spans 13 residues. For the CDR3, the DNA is TGCGCCAGCAGCTGGGGGACCTCCGGGGAGCTGTTTTTT. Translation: CASSWGTSGELFF.

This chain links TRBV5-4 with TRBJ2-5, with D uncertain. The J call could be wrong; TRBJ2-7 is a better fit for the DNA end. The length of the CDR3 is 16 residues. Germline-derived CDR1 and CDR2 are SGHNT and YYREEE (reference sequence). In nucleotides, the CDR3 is TGTGCCAGCAGCTCGGGCGGCCCTCTCGCCCTGTACGAGCAGTACTTC. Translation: CASSSGGPLALYEQYF.

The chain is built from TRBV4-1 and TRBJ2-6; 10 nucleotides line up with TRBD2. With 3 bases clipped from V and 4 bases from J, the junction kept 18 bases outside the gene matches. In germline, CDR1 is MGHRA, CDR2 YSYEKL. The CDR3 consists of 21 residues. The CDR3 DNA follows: TGCGCCAGCAGCCAGTGGCCCTCGGGGGAAGCGGGGGGGCGAGGGGCCAACGTCCTGACTTTC. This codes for CASSQWPSGEAGGRGANVLTF.

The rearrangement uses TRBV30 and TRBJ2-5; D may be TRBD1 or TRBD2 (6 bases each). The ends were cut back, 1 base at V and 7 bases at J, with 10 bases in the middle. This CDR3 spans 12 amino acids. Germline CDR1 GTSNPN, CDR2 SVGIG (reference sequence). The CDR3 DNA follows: TGTGCCTGGAGTGCGGGGGCGGGGACCCAGTACTTC. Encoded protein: CAWSAGAGTQYF.

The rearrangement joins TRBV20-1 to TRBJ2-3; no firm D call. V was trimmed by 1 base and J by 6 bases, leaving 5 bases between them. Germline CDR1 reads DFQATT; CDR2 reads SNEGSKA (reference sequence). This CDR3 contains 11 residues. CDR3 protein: CSARGGDTQYF. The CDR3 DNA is TGCAGTGCTAGAGGTGGGGATACGCAGTATTTT.

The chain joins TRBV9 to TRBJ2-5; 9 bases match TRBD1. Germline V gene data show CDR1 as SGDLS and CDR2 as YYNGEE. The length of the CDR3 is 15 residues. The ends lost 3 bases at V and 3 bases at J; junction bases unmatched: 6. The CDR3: CASSAYRGREETQYF. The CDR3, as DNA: TGTGCCAGCAGCGCCTACAGGGGGCGCGAAGAGACCCAGTACTTC.

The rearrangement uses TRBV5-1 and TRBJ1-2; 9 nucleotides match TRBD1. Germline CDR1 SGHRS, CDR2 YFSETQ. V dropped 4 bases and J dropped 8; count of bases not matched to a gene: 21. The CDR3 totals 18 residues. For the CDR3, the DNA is TGCGCCAGCAGCCGCCAACCGGGACAGGGAATTGATTTGCACGGCTACACCTTC. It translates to CASSRQPGQGIDLHGYTF.

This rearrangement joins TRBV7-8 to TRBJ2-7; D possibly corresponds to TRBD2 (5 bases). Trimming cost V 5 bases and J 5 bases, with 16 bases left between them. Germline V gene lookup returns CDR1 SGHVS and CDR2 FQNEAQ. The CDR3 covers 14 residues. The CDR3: CASSKMRDMNEQYF. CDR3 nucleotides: TGTGCCAGCAGCAAGATGAGGGATATGAACGAGCAGTACTTC. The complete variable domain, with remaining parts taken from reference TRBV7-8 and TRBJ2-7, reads GAGVSQSPRYKVAKRGQDVALRCDPISGHVSLFWYQQALGQGPEFLTYFQNEAQLDKSGLPSDRFFAERPEGSVSTLKIQRTQQEDSAVYLCASSKMRDMNEQYFGPGTRLTVT.

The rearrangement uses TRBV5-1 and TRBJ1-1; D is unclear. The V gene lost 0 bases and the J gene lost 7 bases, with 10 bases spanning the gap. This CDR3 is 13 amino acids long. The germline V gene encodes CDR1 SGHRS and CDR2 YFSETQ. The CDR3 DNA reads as TGCGCCAGCAGCTTGGAGCCGGGTGGTGAAGCTTTCTTT. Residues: CASSLEPGGEAFF.

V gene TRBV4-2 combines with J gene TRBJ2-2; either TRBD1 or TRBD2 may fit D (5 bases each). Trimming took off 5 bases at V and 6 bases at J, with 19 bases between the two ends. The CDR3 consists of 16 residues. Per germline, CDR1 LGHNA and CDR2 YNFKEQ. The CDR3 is CASSSSGRRDAGELFF. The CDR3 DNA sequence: TGTGCCAGCAGCTCCTCGGGGCGCCGGGACGCCGGGGAGCTGTTTTTT.

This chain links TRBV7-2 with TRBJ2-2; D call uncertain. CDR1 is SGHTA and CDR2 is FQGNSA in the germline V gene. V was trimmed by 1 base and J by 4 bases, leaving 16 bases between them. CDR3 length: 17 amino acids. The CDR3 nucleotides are TGTGCCAGCAGCTTAGTCCACCGCACCCGAATCACCGGGGAGCTGTTTTTT. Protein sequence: CASSLVHRTRITGELFF.

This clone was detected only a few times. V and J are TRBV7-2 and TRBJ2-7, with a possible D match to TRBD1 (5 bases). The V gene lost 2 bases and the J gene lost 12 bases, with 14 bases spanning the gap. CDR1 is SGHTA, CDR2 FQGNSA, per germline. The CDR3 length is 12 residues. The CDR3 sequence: CASSLRGSLRYF. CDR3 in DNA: TGTGCCAGCAGCTTAAGGGGCTCTCTCCGGTACTTC.

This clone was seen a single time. The CDR3 nucleotides are TGTGCCAGCAAACCCGACAGGGAAGGGTACGAGCAGTACTTC. Translating gives CASKPDREGYEQYF. The chain carries TRBV6-5 and TRBJ2-7; 7 bases match TRBD1. Germline V gene data show CDR1 as MNHEY and CDR2 as SVGAGI. V lost 7 bases, J lost 4 bases, and 10 bases stayed unmatched. There are 14 residues in the CDR3.